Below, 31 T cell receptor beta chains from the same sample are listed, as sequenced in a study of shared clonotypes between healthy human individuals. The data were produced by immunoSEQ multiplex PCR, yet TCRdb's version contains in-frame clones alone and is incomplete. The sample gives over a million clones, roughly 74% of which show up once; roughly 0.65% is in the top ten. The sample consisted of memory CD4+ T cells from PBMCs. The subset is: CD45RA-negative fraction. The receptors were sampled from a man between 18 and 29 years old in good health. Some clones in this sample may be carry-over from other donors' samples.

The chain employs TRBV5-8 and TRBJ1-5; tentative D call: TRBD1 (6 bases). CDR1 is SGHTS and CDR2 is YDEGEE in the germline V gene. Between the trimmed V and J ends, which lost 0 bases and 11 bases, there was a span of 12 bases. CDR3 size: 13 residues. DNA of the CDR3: TGTGCCAGCAGCTTGGGAGGACAGTCAGCCCAGCATTTT. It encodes CASSLGGQSAQHF.

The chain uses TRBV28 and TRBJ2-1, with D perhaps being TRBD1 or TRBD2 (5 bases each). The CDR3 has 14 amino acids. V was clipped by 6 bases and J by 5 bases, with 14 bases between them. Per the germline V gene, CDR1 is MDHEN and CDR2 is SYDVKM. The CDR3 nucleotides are TGTGCCAGCAGCTTGGTGGGGGAGCACAATGAGCAGTTCTTC. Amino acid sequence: CASSLVGEHNEQFF.

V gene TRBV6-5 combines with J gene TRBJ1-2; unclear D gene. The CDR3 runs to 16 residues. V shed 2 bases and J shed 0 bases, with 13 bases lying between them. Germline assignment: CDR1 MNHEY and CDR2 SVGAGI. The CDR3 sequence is CASSYHSGKANYGYTF. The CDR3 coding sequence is TGTGCCAGCAGTTACCACTCAGGAAAAGCTAACTATGGCTACACCTTC.

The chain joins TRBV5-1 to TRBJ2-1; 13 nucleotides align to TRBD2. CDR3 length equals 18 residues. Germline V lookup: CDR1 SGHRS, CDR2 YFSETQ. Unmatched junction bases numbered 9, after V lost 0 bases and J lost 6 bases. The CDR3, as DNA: TGCGCCAGCAGCTTGGTAACTAGCGGGAGGGCCACGGGCAATGAGCAGTTCTTC. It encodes CASSLVTSGRATGNEQFF.

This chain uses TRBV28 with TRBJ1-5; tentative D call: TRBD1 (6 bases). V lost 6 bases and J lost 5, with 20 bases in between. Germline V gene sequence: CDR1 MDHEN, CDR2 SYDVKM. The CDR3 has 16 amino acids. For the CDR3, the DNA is TGTGCCAGCAGAATCCGGGGGCGTAGATTCGATCAGCCCCAGCATTTT. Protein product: CASRIRGRRFDQPQHF.

CDR3 amino acids: CASQTGGQPQHF. CDR3 coding DNA: TGTGCCAGCCAAACCGGGGGTCAGCCCCAGCATTTT. The chain couples TRBV6-6 to TRBJ1-5; tentatively, D is TRBD1 (5 bases). The germline V gene encodes CDR1 MNHNY and CDR2 SVGAGI (reference sequence). The V end lost 8 bases, the J end lost 6 bases, and 11 bases lay between the germline ends. CDR3 length: 12 residues.

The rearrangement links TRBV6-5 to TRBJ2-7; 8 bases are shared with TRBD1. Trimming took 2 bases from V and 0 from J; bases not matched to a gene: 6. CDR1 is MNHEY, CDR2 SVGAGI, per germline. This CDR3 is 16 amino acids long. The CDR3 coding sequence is TGTGCCAGCAGTTACGCCAGGGGGCCGGGCTCCTACGAGCAGTACTTC. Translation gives CASSYARGPGSYEQYF.

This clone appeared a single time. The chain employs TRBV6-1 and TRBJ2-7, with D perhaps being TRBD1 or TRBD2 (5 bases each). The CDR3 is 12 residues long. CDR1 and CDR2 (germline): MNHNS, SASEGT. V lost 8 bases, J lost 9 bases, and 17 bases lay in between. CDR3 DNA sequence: TGTGCCAGCTTTACCGGGGCAGGGACGCAGTACTTC. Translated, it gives CASFTGAGTQYF.

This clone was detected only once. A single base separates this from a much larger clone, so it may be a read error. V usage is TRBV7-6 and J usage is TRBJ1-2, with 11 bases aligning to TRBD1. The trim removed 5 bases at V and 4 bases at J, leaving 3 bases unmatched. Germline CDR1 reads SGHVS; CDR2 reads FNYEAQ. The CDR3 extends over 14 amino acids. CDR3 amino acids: CASSPGTGGYGYTF. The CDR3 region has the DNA TGTGCCAGCAGCCCCGGGACAGGGGGCTATGGCTACACCTTC. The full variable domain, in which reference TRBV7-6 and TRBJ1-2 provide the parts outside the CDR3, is GAGVSQSPRYKVTKRGQDVALRCDPISGHVSLYWYRQALGQGPEFLTYFNYEAQQDKSGLPNDRFSAERPEGSISTLTIQRTEQRDSAMYRCASSPGTGGYGYTFGSGTRLTVV.

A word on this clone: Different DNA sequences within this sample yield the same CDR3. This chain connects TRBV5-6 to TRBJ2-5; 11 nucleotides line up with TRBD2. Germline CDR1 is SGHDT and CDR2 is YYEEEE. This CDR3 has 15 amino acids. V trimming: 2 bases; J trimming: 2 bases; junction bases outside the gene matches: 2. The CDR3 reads CASSLRLAGQETQYF. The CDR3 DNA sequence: TGTGCCAGCAGCTTAAGACTAGCGGGACAAGAGACCCAGTACTTC.

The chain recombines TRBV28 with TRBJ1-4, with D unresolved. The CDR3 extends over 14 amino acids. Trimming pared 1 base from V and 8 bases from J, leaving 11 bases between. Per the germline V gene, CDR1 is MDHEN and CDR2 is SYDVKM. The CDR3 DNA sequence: TGTGCCAGCAGTTTATCTGGGTTTCGAGAAAAACTGTTTTTT. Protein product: CASSLSGFREKLFF.

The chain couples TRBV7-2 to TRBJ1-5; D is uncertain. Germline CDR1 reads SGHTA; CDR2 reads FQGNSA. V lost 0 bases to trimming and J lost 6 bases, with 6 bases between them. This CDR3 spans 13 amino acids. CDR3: CASSLALGQPQHF. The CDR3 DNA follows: TGTGCCAGCAGCTTAGCTCTGGGTCAGCCCCAGCATTTT.

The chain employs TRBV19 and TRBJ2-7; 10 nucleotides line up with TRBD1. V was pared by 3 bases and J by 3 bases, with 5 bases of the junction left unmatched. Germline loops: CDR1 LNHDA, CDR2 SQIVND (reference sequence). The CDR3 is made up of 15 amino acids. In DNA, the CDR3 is TGTGCCAGTAGTATCTCCTGGACAGGGGGCTACGAGCAGTACTTC. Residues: CASSISWTGGYEQYF.

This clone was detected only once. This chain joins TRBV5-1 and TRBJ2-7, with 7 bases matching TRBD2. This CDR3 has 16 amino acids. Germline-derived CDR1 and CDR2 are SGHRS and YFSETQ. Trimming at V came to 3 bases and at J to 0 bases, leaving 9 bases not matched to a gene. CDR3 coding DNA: TGCGCCAGCAGCTGGCTGGGGGTAGCGGGCTCCTACGAGCAGTACTTC. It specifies CASSWLGVAGSYEQYF.

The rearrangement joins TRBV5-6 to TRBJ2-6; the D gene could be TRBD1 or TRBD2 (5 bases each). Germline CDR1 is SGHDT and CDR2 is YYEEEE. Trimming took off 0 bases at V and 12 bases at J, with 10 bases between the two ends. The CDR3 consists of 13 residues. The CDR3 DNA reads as TGTGCCAGCAGCTTGGCCGGGACCCTCGTCCTGACTTTC. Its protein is CASSLAGTLVLTF.

CDR3 bases: TGTGCCAGCTCTTCTGGACAGGGAGGGTCACCCCTCCACTTT. It is translated as CASSSGQGGSPLHF. The V and J genes are TRBV18 and TRBJ1-6; 8 bases agree with TRBD1. CDR1 and CDR2 (germline): KGHSH, LQKENI. V shed 6 bases and J 10 bases; nucleotides not matched to a gene: 8. This CDR3 has 14 residues.

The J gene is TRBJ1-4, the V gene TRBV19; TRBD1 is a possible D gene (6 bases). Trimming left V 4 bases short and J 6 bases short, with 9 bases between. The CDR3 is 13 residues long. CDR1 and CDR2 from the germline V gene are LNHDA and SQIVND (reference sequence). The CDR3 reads CASSTGHDEKLFF. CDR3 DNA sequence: TGTGCCAGTAGTACGGGACACGATGAAAAACTGTTTTTT.

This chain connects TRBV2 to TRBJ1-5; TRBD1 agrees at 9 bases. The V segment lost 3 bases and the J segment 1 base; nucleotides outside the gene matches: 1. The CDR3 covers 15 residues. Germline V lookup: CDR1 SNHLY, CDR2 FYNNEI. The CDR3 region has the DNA TGTGCCAGCAGTGAGGGACAGGGAAGCAATCAGCCCCAGCATTTT. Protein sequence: CASSEGQGSNQPQHF.

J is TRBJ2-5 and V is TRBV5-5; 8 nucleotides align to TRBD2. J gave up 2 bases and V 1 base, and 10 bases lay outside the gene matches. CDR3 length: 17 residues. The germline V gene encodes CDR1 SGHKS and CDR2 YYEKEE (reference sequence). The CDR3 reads CASSLKKVAGRQETQYF. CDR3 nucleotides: TGTGCCAGCAGCTTGAAAAAGGTAGCGGGAAGGCAAGAGACCCAGTACTTC.

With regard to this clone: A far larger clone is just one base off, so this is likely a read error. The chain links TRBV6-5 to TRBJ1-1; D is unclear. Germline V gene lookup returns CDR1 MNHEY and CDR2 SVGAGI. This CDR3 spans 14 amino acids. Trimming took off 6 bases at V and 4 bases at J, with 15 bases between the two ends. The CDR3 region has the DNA TGTGCCAGCAGGAACAGCCTCTCGAGCACTGAAGCTTTCTTT. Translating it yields CASRNSLSSTEAFF.

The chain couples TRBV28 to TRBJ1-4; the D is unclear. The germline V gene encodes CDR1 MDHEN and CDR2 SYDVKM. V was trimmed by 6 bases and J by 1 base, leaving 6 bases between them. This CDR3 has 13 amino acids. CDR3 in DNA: TGTGCCAGCAGAGGGCAAACTAATGAAAAACTGTTTTTT. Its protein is CASRGQTNEKLFF.

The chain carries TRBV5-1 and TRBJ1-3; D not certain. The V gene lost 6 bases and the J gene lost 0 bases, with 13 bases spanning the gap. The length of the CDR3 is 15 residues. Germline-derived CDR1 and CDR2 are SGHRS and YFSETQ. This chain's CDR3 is CASKSGANSGNTIYF. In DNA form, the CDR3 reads TGCGCCAGCAAATCCGGCGCCAACTCTGGAAACACCATATATTTT.

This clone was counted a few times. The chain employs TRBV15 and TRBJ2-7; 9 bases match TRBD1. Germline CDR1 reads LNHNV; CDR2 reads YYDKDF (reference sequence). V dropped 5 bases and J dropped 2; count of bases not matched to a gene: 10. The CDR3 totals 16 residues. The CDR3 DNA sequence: TGTGCCACCAGCCACCCAGGACAGGGGAAGGCCTACGAGCAGTACTTC. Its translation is CATSHPGQGKAYEQYF.

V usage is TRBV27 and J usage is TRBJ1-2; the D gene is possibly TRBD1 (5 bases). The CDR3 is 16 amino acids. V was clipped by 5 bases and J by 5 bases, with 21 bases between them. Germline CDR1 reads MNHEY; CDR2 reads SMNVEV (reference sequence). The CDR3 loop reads CASSTGPGRELYGYTF. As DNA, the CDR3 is TGTGCCAGCAGTACCGGCCCGGGACGCGAGCTATATGGCTACACCTTC.

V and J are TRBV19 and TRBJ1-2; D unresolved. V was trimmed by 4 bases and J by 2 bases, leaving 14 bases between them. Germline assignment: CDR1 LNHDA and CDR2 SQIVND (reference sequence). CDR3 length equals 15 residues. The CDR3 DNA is TGTGCCAGTAGTAGCATAACTCAAAGGAACTATGGCTACACCTTC. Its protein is CASSSITQRNYGYTF.

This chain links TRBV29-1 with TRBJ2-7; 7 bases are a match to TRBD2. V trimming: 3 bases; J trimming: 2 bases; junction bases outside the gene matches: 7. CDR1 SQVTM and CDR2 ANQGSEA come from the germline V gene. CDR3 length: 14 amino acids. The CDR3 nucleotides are TGCAGCGTTGAGGGAGGGGATGTTGCCTACGAGCAGTACTTC. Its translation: CSVEGGDVAYEQYF.

The chain's CDR3 is CASSFGTSGSRYNEQFF. CDR3 DNA sequence: TGTGCCAGCAGCTTCGGGACTAGCGGGAGCAGATACAATGAGCAGTTCTTC. V is TRBV7-9 and J is TRBJ2-1, with 14 bases lining up with TRBD2. The CDR3 covers 17 residues. The germline V gene encodes CDR1 SEHNR and CDR2 FQNEAQ (reference sequence). Germline trimming cut 3 bases from V and 4 bases from J; bases unmatched to any gene: 5.

CDR3 residues: CASSTRAGLYEQYF. The CDR3 DNA sequence: TGTGCCAGCAGCACCCGAGCGGGATTGTACGAGCAGTACTTC. This chain connects TRBV7-2 to TRBJ2-7; 7 bases agree with TRBD2. The V gene's germline CDR1 is SGHTA and CDR2 FQGNSA. The CDR3 is 14 residues long. Trimming removed 5 bases from V and 4 bases from J; junction bases left unmatched: 8.

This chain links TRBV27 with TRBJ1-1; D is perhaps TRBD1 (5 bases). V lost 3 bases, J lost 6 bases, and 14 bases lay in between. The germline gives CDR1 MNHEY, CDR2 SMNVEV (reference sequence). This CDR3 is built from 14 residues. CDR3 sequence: CASSFLARGSEAFF. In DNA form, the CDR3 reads TGTGCCAGCAGTTTCCTAGCGCGGGGGTCTGAAGCTTTCTTT.

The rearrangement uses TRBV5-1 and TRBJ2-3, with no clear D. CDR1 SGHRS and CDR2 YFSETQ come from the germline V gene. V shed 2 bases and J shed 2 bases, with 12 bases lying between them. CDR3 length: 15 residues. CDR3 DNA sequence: TGCGCCAGCAGCTTATCAAGGCGCCTCACAGATACGCAGTATTTT. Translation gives CASSLSRRLTDTQYF.

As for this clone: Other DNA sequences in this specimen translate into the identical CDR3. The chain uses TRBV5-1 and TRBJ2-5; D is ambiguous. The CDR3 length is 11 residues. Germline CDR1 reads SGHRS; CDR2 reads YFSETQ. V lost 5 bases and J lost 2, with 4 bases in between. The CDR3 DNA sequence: TGCGCCAGCAGGCTGCAAGAGACCCAGTACTTC. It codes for CASRLQETQYF.